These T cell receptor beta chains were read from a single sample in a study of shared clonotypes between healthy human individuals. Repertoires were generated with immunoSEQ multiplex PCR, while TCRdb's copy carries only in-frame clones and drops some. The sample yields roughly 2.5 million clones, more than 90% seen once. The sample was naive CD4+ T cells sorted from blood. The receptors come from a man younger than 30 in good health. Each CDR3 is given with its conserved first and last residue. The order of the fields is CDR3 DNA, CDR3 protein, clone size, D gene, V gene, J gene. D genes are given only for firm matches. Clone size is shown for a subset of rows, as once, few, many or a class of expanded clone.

DNA: TGTGCCAGCAGTTTACATCCGATGGGGCTAGGGACCCAGTACTTC; CDR3: CASSLHPMGLGTQYF; size: .; D: .; V: TRBV6-6; J: TRBJ2-5
DNA: TGTGCCACTTCTCGAGGCAGGGAGGCAGATACGCAGTATTTT; CDR3: CATSRGREADTQYF; size: .; D: .; V: TRBV6-5; J: TRBJ2-3
DNA: TGTGCCAGCAGCCAACGGACGGGACCAACTAATGAAAAACTGTTTTTT; CDR3: CASSQRTGPTNEKLFF; size: .; D: .; V: TRBV7-6; J: TRBJ1-4
DNA: TGTGCCAGCAGTCCGATGCCCGGGACAGGGGGTAGACCCCTCCACTTT; CDR3: CASSPMPGTGGRPLHF; size: few; D: TRBD1; V: TRBV6-6; J: TRBJ1-6
DNA: TGTGCCAGCTCACCATTAATCCGGACAGGTGACTACGAGCAGTACTTC; CDR3: CASSPLIRTGDYEQYF; size: .; D: TRBD1; V: TRBV18; J: TRBJ2-7
DNA: TGTGCCAGCAGCTTCCGGACTAGCGGATCCGGGGAGCTGTTTTTT; CDR3: CASSFRTSGSGELFF; size: .; D: TRBD2; V: TRBV7-9; J: TRBJ2-2
DNA: TGTGCCAGTACTTACACTGGGGACAATCAGCCCCAGCATTTT; CDR3: CASTYTGDNQPQHF; size: few; D: .; V: TRBV19; J: TRBJ1-5
DNA: TGTGCCACCAGCAGATTGCCTTTAGACGGGGACAGCCATAACTCTGGAAACACCATATATTTT; CDR3: CATSRLPLDGDSHNSGNTIYF; size: .; D: TRBD1; V: TRBV15; J: TRBJ1-3
DNA: TGTGCCAGCAGTTACGACAGGCTGAACACTGAAGCTTTCTTT; CDR3: CASSYDRLNTEAFF; size: .; D: .; V: TRBV6-5; J: TRBJ1-1
DNA: TGTGCCAGCAGCTTAAGGGTTCTCGCGAACACCGGGGAGCTGTTTTTT; CDR3: CASSLRVLANTGELFF; size: .; D: .; V: TRBV5-4; J: TRBJ2-2
DNA: TGTGCCAGCTCACCTCGGGACAGGGACACAGATACGCAGTATTTT; CDR3: CASSPRDRDTDTQYF; size: .; D: TRBD1; V: TRBV18; J: TRBJ2-3
DNA: TGCGCCAGCAGCTTGGAGGCAGGGCGAAAAGATGGCTACACCTTC; CDR3: CASSLEAGRKDGYTF; size: .; D: .; V: TRBV5-1; J: TRBJ1-2
DNA: TGTGCCAGCAGCTTCACAGGGGCCAACGTCCTGACTTTC; CDR3: CASSFTGANVLTF; size: .; D: .; V: TRBV7-2; J: TRBJ2-6
DNA: TGTGCCTGGAGTGTACGGGGAGTAGACAATTCACCCCTCCACTTT; CDR3: CAWSVRGVDNSPLHF; size: .; D: .; V: TRBV30; J: TRBJ1-6
DNA: TGTGCCAGCAGTTTAGGCAGGCTCACAGATACGCAGTATTTT; CDR3: CASSLGRLTDTQYF; size: .; D: .; V: TRBV28; J: TRBJ2-3
DNA: TGTGCCAGCTCTCGACTTCAGGGGGCCGGCGGGGAGCTGTTTTTT; CDR3: CASSRLQGAGGELFF; size: .; D: TRBD1; V: TRBV18; J: TRBJ2-2
DNA: TGTGCCAGCAGCTCACGGACTAGCGGGCCCTACAATGAGCAGTTCTTC; CDR3: CASSSRTSGPYNEQFF; size: .; D: TRBD2; V: TRBV7-2; J: TRBJ2-1
DNA: TGCGCCAGCAGCACCGGACTAGCGGGGGGAACAGATACGCAGTATTTT; CDR3: CASSTGLAGGTDTQYF; size: .; D: TRBD2; V: TRBV5-1; J: TRBJ2-3
DNA: TGCGCCAGCGACTGGGCCGGGGAGCTGTTTTTT; CDR3: CASDWAGELFF; size: few; D: .; V: TRBV4-1; J: TRBJ2-2
DNA: TGTGCCAGCAGCAAAGCGAGGTTCACCGGGACAGGGGACGACGAGCAGTACTTC; CDR3: CASSKARFTGTGDDEQYF; size: .; D: .; V: TRBV21-1; J: TRBJ2-7
DNA: TGTGCCATCAGTGAGTCACCGCCCCTCGAGCAGTACTTC; CDR3: CAISESPPLEQYF; size: .; D: .; V: TRBV10-3; J: TRBJ2-7
DNA: TGCGCCAGCAGCCAACAGAGACTAGCGGGAAAGGATACGCAGTATTTT; CDR3: CASSQQRLAGKDTQYF; size: .; D: TRBD2; V: TRBV4-1; J: TRBJ2-3
DNA: TGTGCCAGCAGCGAGACTAGCGGGGGGGCCTACGAGCAGTACTTC; CDR3: CASSETSGGAYEQYF; size: .; D: TRBD2; V: TRBV2; J: TRBJ2-7
DNA: TGTGCCAGCAGCTTCTTGGGTGTGGAGAACACTGAAGCTTTCTTT; CDR3: CASSFLGVENTEAFF; size: once; D: .; V: TRBV11-2; J: TRBJ1-1
DNA: TGTGCCAGCAGCTTAGTGGCAGGGTGGGTTTCAGATACGCAGTATTTT; CDR3: CASSLVAGWVSDTQYF; size: .; D: .; V: TRBV7-9; J: TRBJ2-3
DNA: TGTGCCAGCAGCTTGGGCAGGGCAGCGGGAGAGAACACCGGGGAGCTGTTTTTT; CDR3: CASSLGRAAGENTGELFF; size: .; D: TRBD2; V: TRBV7-9; J: TRBJ2-2
DNA: TGTGCCAGCTCAGGGCAAACAGATACGCAGTATTTT; CDR3: CASSGQTDTQYF; size: .; D: .; V: TRBV18; J: TRBJ2-3
DNA: TGTGCTAGTGGTTTGGTGAGCGGGGGGATTCACGAGCAGTACTTC; CDR3: CASGLVSGGIHEQYF; size: once; D: TRBD2; V: TRBV12-5; J: TRBJ2-7
DNA: TGTGCCAGCAGCGTAGGGCTAACGAACACCGGGGAGCTGTTTTTT; CDR3: CASSVGLTNTGELFF; size: .; D: .; V: TRBV9; J: TRBJ2-2
DNA: TGTGCCAGCAGCTTGGTAGGACAAGAGACCCAGTACTTC; CDR3: CASSLVGQETQYF; size: .; D: .; V: TRBV5-4; J: TRBJ2-5
DNA: TGTGCCATCAGTTCGGGACTAGCGGGGGGGAGCTCCTACGAGCAGTACTTC; CDR3: CAISSGLAGGSSYEQYF; size: .; D: TRBD2; V: TRBV10-3; J: TRBJ2-7
DNA: TGCGCCAGCCTCCCAGTCGGGGCGACGCAAGAGACCCAGTACTTC; CDR3: CASLPVGATQETQYF; size: .; D: .; V: TRBV5-1; J: TRBJ2-5
DNA: TGTGCCAGTAGTATCGGACTGAGGAACACTGAAGCTTTCTTT; CDR3: CASSIGLRNTEAFF; size: .; D: .; V: TRBV19; J: TRBJ1-1
DNA: TGTGCCAGCTCACCGACAGGGGTAGGATTGGGTTCACCCCTCCACTTT; CDR3: CASSPTGVGLGSPLHF; size: .; D: TRBD1; V: TRBV18; J: TRBJ1-6
DNA: TGTGCCAGCTCACCAGGGGCATACGGGGAGCTGTTTTTT; CDR3: CASSPGAYGELFF; size: .; D: .; V: TRBV18; J: TRBJ2-2
DNA: TGTGCCAGCAGTTACGACAGGGGGTACAACTACGAGCAGTACTTC; CDR3: CASSYDRGYNYEQYF; size: .; D: TRBD1; V: TRBV6-5; J: TRBJ2-7
DNA: TGTGCCAGCAGCCTTGCCTTGGCAGTGGGTCCCTACGAGCAGTACTTC; CDR3: CASSLALAVGPYEQYF; size: .; D: .; V: TRBV7-9; J: TRBJ2-7
DNA: TGTGCCAGCAGCTTAAGGACAGGGAGTGAAGCTTTCTTT; CDR3: CASSLRTGSEAFF; size: .; D: TRBD1; V: TRBV7-9; J: TRBJ1-1
DNA: TGCGCCAGCAGCCAAAGACAGGGCCCCTACGAGCAGTACTTC; CDR3: CASSQRQGPYEQYF; size: .; D: TRBD1; V: TRBV4-3; J: TRBJ2-7
DNA: TGTGCCAGCTCACCAAGACTAGCGGGAGTCGCAGATACGCAGTATTTT; CDR3: CASSPRLAGVADTQYF; size: .; D: TRBD2; V: TRBV18; J: TRBJ2-3
DNA: TGTGCCAGCAGCTTAGGCCAGGTCAGCTATGGCTACACCTTC; CDR3: CASSLGQVSYGYTF; size: .; D: .; V: TRBV7-2; J: TRBJ1-2
DNA: TGCGCCAGCAGTGAGTCGACTAGCGGCTTAAGGTTCTTC; CDR3: CASSESTSGLRFF; size: .; D: TRBD2; V: TRBV10-1; J: TRBJ2-1
DNA: TGTGCCATCAGTGACCGGGGGGTGAGCACAGATACGCAGTATTTT; CDR3: CAISDRGVSTDTQYF; size: .; D: TRBD2; V: TRBV10-3; J: TRBJ2-3
DNA: TGTGCCAGCAGCTTAGCGGGGGCTCCTAACTATGGCTACACCTTC; CDR3: CASSLAGAPNYGYTF; size: .; D: .; V: TRBV7-2; J: TRBJ1-2
DNA: TGTGCCAGCAGTCGAAGGTGGTACTACGAGCAGTACTTC; CDR3: CASSRRWYYEQYF; size: .; D: .; V: TRBV28; J: TRBJ2-7
DNA: TGTGCCAGCAGCTTGGGGTCGGGACTACCAATGTACGAGCAGTACTTC; CDR3: CASSLGSGLPMYEQYF; size: .; D: TRBD2; V: TRBV5-4; J: TRBJ2-7
DNA: TGTGCCAGCAGCTTTGGAGGATGGGGAGAGACCCAGTACTTC; CDR3: CASSFGGWGETQYF; size: .; D: .; V: TRBV7-8; J: TRBJ2-5
DNA: TGTGCCAGCAGACCTGGGGTGGGACAGCCCCAGCATTTT; CDR3: CASRPGVGQPQHF; size: .; D: .; V: TRBV28; J: TRBJ1-5
DNA: TGTGCCAGCAGTTATGACAGGGTCTATGGCTACACCTTC; CDR3: CASSYDRVYGYTF; size: .; D: TRBD1; V: TRBV7-3; J: TRBJ1-2
DNA: TGCGCCAGCAGCTTGGAGGGGGGAGGGAAAGAGACCCAGTACTTC; CDR3: CASSLEGGGKETQYF; size: .; D: .; V: TRBV5-1; J: TRBJ2-5
DNA: TGTGCCAGCAGTGAATATTCCCCATCGGGAGAGACCCAGTACTTC; CDR3: CASSEYSPSGETQYF; size: .; D: .; V: TRBV25-1; J: TRBJ2-5
DNA: TGTGCCAGCAGCTCTAAGCGGGAGTCGTACACCGGGGAGCTGTTTTTT; CDR3: CASSSKRESYTGELFF; size: .; D: TRBD2; V: TRBV7-8; J: TRBJ2-2
DNA: TGCAGCGCTCCGGGACAGGGTGGCCACGAGCAGTACTTC; CDR3: CSAPGQGGHEQYF; size: once; D: TRBD1; V: TRBV29-1; J: TRBJ2-7
DNA: TGTGCCAGCAGCTTAGGACGGGGGCTGGGTGAAAAACTGTTTTTT; CDR3: CASSLGRGLGEKLFF; size: .; D: .; V: TRBV7-9; J: TRBJ1-4